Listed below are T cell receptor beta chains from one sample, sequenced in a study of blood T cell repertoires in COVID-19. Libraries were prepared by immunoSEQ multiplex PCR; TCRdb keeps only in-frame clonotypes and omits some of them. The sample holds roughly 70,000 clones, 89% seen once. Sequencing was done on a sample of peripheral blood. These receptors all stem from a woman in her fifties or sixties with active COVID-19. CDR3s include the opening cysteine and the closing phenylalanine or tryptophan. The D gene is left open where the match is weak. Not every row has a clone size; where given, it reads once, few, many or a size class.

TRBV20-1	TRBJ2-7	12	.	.	CSASTGSYEQYF	TGCAGTGCTAGTACAGGATCCTACGAGCAGTACTTC
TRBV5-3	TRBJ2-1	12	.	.	CARSLALNEQFF	TGTGCCAGAAGCTTGGCATTGAATGAGCAGTTCTTC
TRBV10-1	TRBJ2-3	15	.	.	CASSESPLATDTQYF	TGCGCCAGCAGTGAGTCCCCACTAGCCACAGATACGCAGTATTTT
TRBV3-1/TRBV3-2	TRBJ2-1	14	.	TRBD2	CASSLGTSVDEQFF	TGTGCCAGCAGCCTCGGGACTAGCGTCGATGAGCAGTTCTTC
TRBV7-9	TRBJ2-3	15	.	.	CASSSRDTFTDTQYF	TGTGCCAGCAGCTCCCGGGACACATTCACAGATACGCAGTATTTT
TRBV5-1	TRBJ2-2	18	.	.	CASSPKMRDPTNTGELFF	TGCGCCAGCAGCCCGAAGATGCGGGACCCGACGAACACCGGGGAGCTGTTTTTT
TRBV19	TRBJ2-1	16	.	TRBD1	CASSIATGGAYNEQFF	TGTGCCAGTAGTATAGCGACAGGGGGGGCCTACAATGAGCAGTTCTTC
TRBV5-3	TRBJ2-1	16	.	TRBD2	CAAVLAGGPAHNEQFF	TGTGCTGCGGTGCTAGCGGGAGGGCCCGCCCACAATGAGCAGTTCTTC
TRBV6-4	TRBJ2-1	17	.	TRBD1	CASSDTGGTGGIDEQFF	TGTGCCAGCAGTGATACAGGGGGGACAGGGGGCATAGATGAGCAGTTCTTC
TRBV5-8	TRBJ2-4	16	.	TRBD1	CASSSTGDSGQNIQYF	TGTGCCAGCAGCTCGACAGGGGATTCGGGCCAAAACATTCAGTACTTC
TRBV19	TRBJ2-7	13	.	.	CASSPGRGYEQYF	TGTGCCAGTAGCCCCGGACGGGGCTACGAGCAGTACTTC
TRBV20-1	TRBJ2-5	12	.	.	CSASREQETQYF	TGCAGTGCTAGTCGGGAGCAAGAGACCCAGTACTTC
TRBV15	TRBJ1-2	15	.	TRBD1	CATSREMVGGNGYTF	TGTGCCACCAGCAGAGAAATGGTAGGGGGCAATGGCTACACCTTC
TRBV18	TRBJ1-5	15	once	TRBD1	CASSPQGTGAQPQHF	TGTGCCAGCTCACCACAAGGGACAGGGGCCCAGCCCCAGCATTTT
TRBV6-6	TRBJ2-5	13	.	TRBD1	CASSKQGAETQYF	TGTGCCAGCAGTAAACAGGGGGCAGAGACCCAGTACTTC
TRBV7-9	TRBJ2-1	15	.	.	CASSFQGGGYNEQFF	TGTGCCAGCAGCTTTCAGGGGGGAGGCTACAATGAGCAGTTCTTC
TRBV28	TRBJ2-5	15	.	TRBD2	CASSRASGSQETQYF	TGTGCCAGCAGTAGGGCTAGCGGGAGTCAAGAGACCCAGTACTTC
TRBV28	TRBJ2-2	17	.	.	CASTSTVGHSNTGELFF	TGTGCCAGCACCTCGACCGTTGGACACTCGAACACCGGGGAGCTGTTTTTT
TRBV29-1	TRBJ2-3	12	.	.	CSSRQLTDTQYF	TGCAGCTCCCGCCAACTCACAGATACGCAGTATTTT